One and the same sample provided the 26 T cell receptor beta chains below, sequenced in a study of T-cell reconstitution after alpha-beta-depleted transplantation in children. Molecular barcoding with unique molecular identifiers was used for the TCRbeta library. From the PCR reads, TCRdb called clonotypes with MiXCR, one entry per CDR3 protein. The data show about 980,000 distinct CDR3 sequences, roughly 31% seen once. This specimen was PBMCs, mostly from graft donor cells, taken 360 days after TCRalphabeta/CD19-depleted stem cell transplant. These receptor sequences come from a boy younger than two who had a stem cell transplant for SCID, so the T cells may come from the graft donor.

This CDR3 reads CASSGQGVGDTQYF. In DNA, the CDR3 is TGCGCCAGCAGCGGACAGGGGGTGGGAGATACGCAGTATTTT. The V call is TRBV5-1, the J call TRBJ2-3, with 10 bases lining up with TRBD1. V trimming: 4 bases; J trimming: 5 bases; junction bases outside the gene matches: 4. This CDR3 region has 14 residues. Germline CDR1 and CDR2: SGHRS and YFSETQ. Full variable domain (outside the CDR3, taken from reference TRBV5-1 and TRBJ2-3): KAGVTQTPRYLIKTRGQQVTLSCSPISGHRSVSWYQQTPGQGLQFLFEYFSETQRNKGNFPGRFSGRQFSNSRSEMNVSTLELGDSALYLCASSGQGVGDTQYFGPGTRLTVL.

This clonotype was counted a few times. The V and J genes are TRBV5-6 and TRBJ2-1, with 7 bases matching TRBD2. This CDR3 is 16 amino acids long. The germline V gene has CDR1 SGHDT and CDR2 YYEEEE. V lost 0 bases and J lost 7; bases outside the gene matches: 10. The CDR3 bases are TGTGCCAGCAGCTTGGTCGGGACGGGGGGAGAGAATGAGCAGTTCTTC. Protein product: CASSLVGTGGENEQFF. Full variable domain (rest looked up from reference TRBV5-6 and TRBJ2-1): DAGVTQSPTHLIKTRGQQVTLRCSPKSGHDTVSWYQQALGQGPQFIFQYYEEEERQRGNFPDRFSGHQFPNYSSELNVNALLLGDSALYLCASSLVGTGGENEQFFGPGTRLTVL.

Written as DNA, the CDR3 is TGCGCCAGCAGCCAAGGGACAGGGGACACCGGGGAGCTGTTTTTT. It is translated as CASSQGTGDTGELFF. J is TRBJ2-2 and V is TRBV4-3; TRBD1 matches at 9 bases. The CDR3 extends over 15 amino acids. The germline gives CDR1 LGHNA, CDR2 YSLEER. V lost 1 base and J lost 3; bases outside the gene matches: 0.

This clonotype was picked up a small number of times. The chain joins TRBV29-1 to TRBJ2-1; the D is unclear. CDR3 length: 12 amino acids. V lost 2 bases to trimming and J lost 4 bases, with 6 bases between them. Germline V CDR1 and CDR2: SQVTM, ANQGSEA. In DNA form, the CDR3 reads TGCAGCGTTGAAAAAGGATACAATGAGCAGTTCTTC. Amino acid sequence: CSVEKGYNEQFF.

This chain uses TRBV27 with TRBJ1-1; weak D call: TRBD1 (5 bases). Germline V gives CDR1 MNHEY, CDR2 SMNVEV (reference sequence). V dropped 5 bases and J dropped 11 bases, with 18 bases sitting between them. The CDR3 runs 13 residues. The CDR3 loop is CASSPTGTGIAFF. The CDR3 coding sequence is TGTGCCAGCAGTCCAACAGGCACGGGGATTGCTTTCTTT.

The sample holds a few counts of this clonotype. The junction differs from germline at one of its ends, possibly a read error. J is TRBJ2-3 and V is TRBV5-1; maybe TRBD1 (6 bases). The CDR3 covers 13 residues. Per the germline V gene, CDR1 is SGHRS and CDR2 is YFSETQ. The CDR3 DNA is TGCGCCAGCAGTTCGCAACAGGGTTACCCTCTGAATTTT. It codes for CASSSQQGYPLNF.

CDR3 coding DNA: TGTGCCAGCAGCTTGGAGCAAAAGAACTATGGCTACACCTTC. Its translation is CASSLEQKNYGYTF. V is TRBV5-6 and J is TRBJ1-2; D is ambiguous. The germline V gene has CDR1 SGHDT and CDR2 YYEEEE. Trimming shortened V by 0 bases and J by 2 bases, and 8 bases separated the two germline ends. This CDR3 is 14 amino acids long.

The CDR3 region is CASGGGYYGYTF. For the CDR3, the DNA is TGTGCCAGCGGAGGGGGGTACTATGGCTACACCTTC. V and J are TRBV12-3 or TRBV12-4 and TRBJ1-2; TRBD1 might be the D (6 bases). The CDR3 totals 12 residues. Deletions cut 8 bases from V and 3 bases from J, with 10 bases between.

The chain uses TRBV28 and TRBJ2-7; 13 bases align to TRBD2. There are 18 residues in the CDR3. Trimming removed 2 bases from V and 0 bases from J; junction bases left unmatched: 7. Germline V gives CDR1 MDHEN, CDR2 SYDVKM. The CDR3 sequence: CASSLPGTSGVFSYEQYF. The CDR3 coding sequence is TGTGCCAGCAGTTTACCGGGGACTAGCGGGGTGTTCTCCTACGAGCAGTACTTC.

This clonotype came up a few times. This chain uses TRBV12-3 or TRBV12-4 with TRBJ1-2; D gene uncertain. This CDR3 comprises 14 residues. V was clipped by 1 base and J by 4 bases, with 10 bases between them. CDR3 nucleotide sequence: TGTGCCAGCAGTTTAGGCTCCTGGCTCTATGGCTACACCTTC. It codes for CASSLGSWLYGYTF.

This sequence joins TRBV27 and TRBJ2-2; 8 bases line up with TRBD2. The CDR3 runs 16 residues. The germline gives CDR1 MNHEY, CDR2 SMNVEV (reference sequence). The junction had 7 bases not matched to a gene; V was cut back by 3 bases and J by 4 bases. CDR3 bases: TGTGCCAGCAGTTTCATGGTAGCGGGGCCCACCGGGGAGCTGTTTTTT. Its translation is CASSFMVAGPTGELFF.

The chain joins TRBV7-6 to TRBJ2-7, with 8 bases identical to TRBD2. The trim removed 1 base at V and 3 bases at J, leaving 5 bases unmatched. CDR3 length: 15 residues. Germline CDR1 is SGHVS and CDR2 is FNYEAQ. CDR3 coding DNA: TGTGCCAGCAGCTTAGACTACGGGACTAGCTACGAGCAGTACTTC. This encodes CASSLDYGTSYEQYF.

This clonotype has more than one count but fewer than ten. The chain uses TRBV7-2 and TRBJ2-5; 8 bases align to TRBD2. There are 15 residues in the CDR3. The J segment lost 5 bases and the V segment lost 5 bases, leaving 10 bases of the junction unmatched. From germline, CDR1 is SGHTA and CDR2 FQGNSA. The CDR3 DNA reads TGTGCCAGCAGCCCCTCGGGCGGGGGGACTGAGACCCAGTACTTC. Translation: CASSPSGGGTETQYF.

V and J are TRBV10-3 and TRBJ1-2, with TRBD1 matching over 7 bases. The germline V gene encodes CDR1 ENHRY and CDR2 SYGVKD. CDR3 length equals 16 residues. V was pared by 0 bases and J by 4 bases, with 8 bases of the junction left unmatched. The CDR3 sequence: CAISESAAGGVYGYTF. For the CDR3, the DNA is TGTGCCATCAGTGAGTCAGCGGCAGGGGGGGTCTATGGCTACACCTTC.

This clonotype showed up just a few times. The rearrangement links TRBV6-5 to TRBJ1-5, with no clear D. The V and J ends lost 0 bases and 3 bases respectively, with 9 bases between them. There are 15 residues in the CDR3. Germline CDR1 MNHEY, CDR2 SVGAGI. The CDR3 sequence: CASSYSSTVNQPQHF. CDR3 DNA sequence: TGTGCCAGCAGTTACTCATCCACCGTCAATCAGCCCCAGCATTTT.

This clonotype turned up a few times. This sequence joins TRBV20-1 and TRBJ1-3, with D possibly being TRBD1 (5 bases). Germline CDR1 is DFQATT and CDR2 is SNEGSKA (reference sequence). The V and J ends lost 0 bases and 0 bases respectively, with 12 bases between them. The CDR3 contains 16 residues. The CDR3 loop reads CSARDETASSGNTIYF. The CDR3 DNA reads TGCAGTGCTAGAGATGAGACAGCCTCCTCTGGAAACACCATATATTTT.

The chain recombines TRBV27 with TRBJ2-6, with D unresolved. Trimming cost V 5 bases and J 0 bases, with 8 bases left between them. CDR1 and CDR2 (germline): MNHEY, SMNVEV (reference sequence). The CDR3 length is 15 residues. The CDR3 DNA is TGTGCCAGCAGTAGTACCAACTCTGGGGCCAACGTCCTGACTTTC. Protein product: CASSSTNSGANVLTF.

The chain is built from TRBV4-2 and TRBJ2-3; 7 bases align to TRBD2. J was trimmed by 2 bases and V by 4 bases; bases with no gene match: 12. CDR3 length equals 17 residues. The germline V gene has CDR1 LGHNA and CDR2 YNFKEQ. CDR3 residues: CASSPLGEGSATDTQYF. CDR3 in DNA: TGTGCCAGCAGCCCCTTAGGGGAGGGTTCAGCCACAGATACGCAGTATTTT.

The chain employs TRBV5-1 and TRBJ2-3; 8 nucleotides match TRBD2. Per germline, CDR1 SGHRS and CDR2 YFSETQ. The CDR3 sequence is 15 residues long. Trimming took 7 bases from V and 2 from J; bases not matched to a gene: 9. The CDR3 loop is CASGKAGENTDTQYF. For the CDR3, the DNA is TGCGCCAGCGGAAAAGCGGGGGAGAACACAGATACGCAGTATTTT.

The chain couples TRBV4-2 to TRBJ2-3, with 12 bases lining up with TRBD2. With 4 bases clipped from V and 2 bases from J, the junction kept 16 bases outside the gene matches. The germline V gene encodes CDR1 LGHNA and CDR2 YNFKEQ. The CDR3 length is 20 residues. CDR3 protein: CASSPTSGGPSHPYTDTQYF. The CDR3 DNA is TGTGCCAGCAGCCCTACTAGCGGGGGGCCTTCCCACCCTTACACAGATACGCAGTATTTT.

Points on this clonotype: The conserved final phenylalanine or tryptophan is absent from the CDR3, which likely points to a read error. This chain uses TRBV7-2 with TRBJ2-7, with 7 nucleotides matching TRBD2. J was trimmed by 0 bases and V by 1 base; bases with no gene match: 3. The germline V gene encodes CDR1 SGHTA and CDR2 FQGNSA. CDR3 length equals 15 residues. The DNA of the CDR3 is TGTGCCAGCAGCTTAGATGGGACTAACTCCTACGAGCAGTACTCC. Its translation is CASSLDGTNSYEQYS.

Only a few counts were recorded for this clonotype. This chain links TRBV5-1 with TRBJ1-1; no reliable D call. The V and J ends lost 0 bases and 0 bases respectively, with 9 bases between them. The CDR3 extends over 15 amino acids. Per germline, CDR1 SGHRS and CDR2 YFSETQ. The DNA of the CDR3 is TGCGCCAGCAGCTTGGGAGCCAGCATGAACACTGAAGCTTTCTTT. This gives the protein CASSLGASMNTEAFF.

This clonotype was counted between two and nine times. The junction and the germline gene differ at one end; a read error may be behind it. The V gene is TRBV4-2, the J gene TRBJ1-1, with no clear D. The germline V gene has CDR1 LGHNA and CDR2 YNFKEQ. The CDR3 consists of 13 residues. The CDR3 loop is CASSHDGNAEAFF. The DNA for the CDR3 is TGTGCCAGCAGCCACGACGGGAACGCTGAAGCTTTCTTT.

The chain uses TRBV4-2 and TRBJ2-1; 7 bases line up with TRBD2. The V gene end was trimmed by 0 bases and the J gene end by 7 bases; junction bases not matched to a gene: 9. The CDR3 contains 16 residues. Germline CDR1 reads LGHNA; CDR2 reads YNFKEQ. CDR3 DNA sequence: TGTGCCAGCAGCCAAGAAGTAGGGCTAGCGGCGAATGAGCAGTTCTTC. Protein sequence: CASSQEVGLAANEQFF.

The chain joins TRBV12-3 or TRBV12-4 to TRBJ1-6, with TRBD1 identical over 7 bases. J was trimmed by 9 bases and V by 5 bases; bases with no gene match: 4. This CDR3 is built from 13 residues. The CDR3 loop is CASSPDRVSPLHF. The CDR3 DNA is TGTGCCAGCAGTCCTGACAGGGTTTCACCCCTCCACTTT.

The genes are TRBV11-1 and TRBJ2-2; TRBD1 matches at 10 bases. Trimming took 5 bases from V and 2 from J; bases not matched to a gene: 11. This CDR3 is built from 18 residues. The germline V gene encodes CDR1 SGHAT and CDR2 FQDESV (reference sequence). In nucleotides, the CDR3 is TGTGCCAGCAGCCTTCGGAGCGGGACAGGGGCCAACACCGGGGAGCTGTTTTTT. Residues: CASSLRSGTGANTGELFF.